This T cell receptor beta chain was recorded in a study of cytomegalovirus exposure and HLA in healthy donors. Germline CDR1 SGDLS, CDR2 YYNGEE. Trimming pared 0 bases from V and 4 bases from J, leaving 13 bases between. The CDR3 is 16 amino acids. 60 Vbeta and 13 Jbeta primers were used in PCR. Assay: immunoSEQ multiplex PCR; the TCRdb copy retains only in-frame clones and omits some. The data contain about 120,000 clones, approximately 80% of them singletons. The sequencing input was PBMCs. The clonotype comes from a man aged 25 to 40 in good health and CMV-seropositive. This chain joins TRBV9 and TRBJ2-2; TRBD2 might be the D (5 bases). The CDR3 DNA is TGTGCCAGCAGCGTAGTTGGTCGGGGTGGCACCGGGGAGCTGTTTTTT. Residues: CASSVVGRGGTGELFF.